This entry is about one T cell receptor beta chain. This clonotype was seen repeatedly, ten times or more. Its cognate antigen has yet to be identified. No per-base quality is available; no much larger clone lies one base away. The sample belongs to a study of T cells in Graves' hyperthyroidism and ophthalmopathy (dated by TCRdb to about 2019). In terms of the full investigation: Peripheral blood was collected at initial diagnosis, before any treatment. To identify TCR V-J signatures that set the groups apart, the researchers used a discovery cohort of 90 to 100 patients, made up of roughly 40 with Graves' ophthalmopathy and around 58 with stable Graves' hyperthyroidism. Prospective prediction of ophthalmopathy was tested in an independent validation cohort consisting of fewer than 20 hyperthyroidism patients and 15 to 17 patients who later progressed to ophthalmopathy. The 100 or so discovery patients were divided at random into training and test sets in a 7:3 ratio. In addition, the study compared T-cell repertoires in thyroid tissue and in blood from roughly 6 Graves' hyperthyroidism patients. Following sampling, methimazole starting at 30 mg daily was given to hyperthyroidism patients, and high-dose intravenous methylprednisolone was given to ophthalmopathy patients. The paper describes TCR Vbeta CDR3 sequencing of 120 to 150 peripheral blood samples, made up of some 42 ophthalmopathy patients, 70 to 80 hyperthyroidism patients and roughly 17 progressor patients.

The TCR beta CDR3 regions were amplified from RNA transcripts. The first round of RT-PCR for the TCR CDR3 was performed with the HTBI primer set and the Qiagen OneStep RT-PCR kit. Libraries were constructed in a second round of multiplex PCR, after which size selection and purification were carried out. Paired-end sequencing of the libraries was performed with 100 bp reads on an Illumina HiSeq2000. The study's own analysis went as follows. SOAPnuke was used to process the raw data, with reads discarded if the reads contained adapters or uncalled bases, had a mean Phred below 15, or lacked an exact constant-primer or identifier match. High-quality paired reads were merged using COPE v1.2.5, and each unique nucleotide sequence was defined as a clonotype. MiTCR v1.1 was used to align clonotypes to the IMGT TRBV, TRBD and TRBJ reference segments. The analysis included only V-J combinations with a frequency above 0.0001, which together covered roughly 99% of the repertoires. A TCS score was defined as the ratio between F50 (clonal expansion) and ExV (chaos), using BLOSUM62-based TCRdist between CDR3 peptides within each V-J. Welch's t-statistics and random forest reduced just over 500 V-J features to around 14, which were used in a naive Bayes classifier (R e1071). TCRdb took the public reads, trimmed them with fastp at Q25, ran MiXCR for clone calling and kept in-frame beta chains. Every distinct CDR3 protein forms one entry, paired with its most common genes and DNA. V and J calls and clone size were set by TCRdb, not the authors. For this sample there are hundreds of thousands of distinct CDR3 sequences; 13% to 15% appear just once. About 9.4% of the sample is in the top ten clones.

The full study reports these points: Ophthalmopathy was separated from stable hyperthyroidism by a 13 V-J signature model, with over 85% sensitivity and 81% to 82% specificity obtained in cross-validation and 80%/75% obtained in testing. No statistical method was used to fix the sample size in advance, and group allocation was not hidden from the investigators. During validation, the model predicted progression to ophthalmopathy a median of about 5.9 months ahead of onset, with more than 60% sensitivity and more than 72% specificity. Most expanded thyroid clonotypes (frequency above 0.001) were also detected in blood, suggesting blood repertoires may reflect thyroid immune responses.

Graves' hyperthyroidism was defined as stable when no progression to ophthalmopathy occurred over 18 months of follow-up. Hyperthyroidism patients were newly diagnosed, had a disease duration of under 2 months, and were aged 18 to 65 years. Exclusion was applied to patients with uncontrolled infections, other autoimmune diseases, pregnancy or lactation. Diagnoses relied on clinical symptoms, serum thyroxine and TRAb, thyroid ultrasound and orbital computed tomography. PBMCs were separated from approximately 10 ml of fresh peripheral blood using Ficoll-Paque density gradient centrifugation. Trizol reagent was used to extract total RNA, and RNA quality was then checked on an Agilent 2100 Bioanalyzer. The germline V gene (reference sequence) specifies DFQATT as CDR1 and SNEGSKA as CDR2. The CDR3 runs 13 residues from the cysteine to the phenylalanine. The kept DNA is CDR3 alone, 39 bases in frame from the first base. V was cut back by 8 bases and J by 1 base, leaving a gap of 13 bases between them.

The rearrangement combines TRBV20-1 with TRBJ2-3; a tentative D match to TRBD2 spans 6 bases. This clonotype was obtained from a woman aged 18-30 years with Graves' hyperthyroidism. The specimen was blood. Read as DNA, the sequence is TGCAGTAGTGAGCGGAGGGGCACAGATACGCAGTATTTT. It encodes CSSERRGTDTQYF.